Listed here are 8 T cell receptor beta chains from one sample, sequenced in a study of OX40 agonist ivuxolimab in advanced cancers. The assay was immunoSEQ multiplex PCR, and TCRdb's table has in-frame clones only and misses some. The sample includes tens of thousands of clones, around 81% of them seen just once. Sequencing was performed on CD4+ or CD8+ T cells sorted from blood, taken in a trial of the OX40 agonist ivuxolimab. The receptors here all came from an adult with an advanced solid tumor such as melanoma, head and neck, liver or kidney cancer.

The chain carries TRBV27 and TRBJ1-3; D ambiguous. The CDR3 length is 15 residues. The germline V and J ends were trimmed by 5 bases and 4 bases, with 15 bases remaining between them. CDR1 and CDR2 from the germline V gene are MNHEY and SMNVEV (reference sequence). CDR3 nucleotides: TGTGCCAGCAGTCCCGCAACCGCGTTCGGAAACACCATATATTTT. Translating it yields CASSPATAFGNTIYF.

The chain combines TRBV18 with TRBJ1-2, with no clear D. V lost 2 bases and J lost 8, with 15 bases in between. The germline V gene encodes CDR1 KGHSH and CDR2 LQKENI. The CDR3 is 14 amino acids. CDR3 coding DNA: TGTGCCAGCTCACCAGAGCATCTCCGGAGCGGCTACACCTTC. Amino acids: CASSPEHLRSGYTF.

The chain links TRBV5-1 to TRBJ1-4; 7 bases are a match to TRBD1. The germline gives CDR1 SGHRS, CDR2 YFSETQ. Germline trimming cut 6 bases from V and 3 bases from J; bases unmatched to any gene: 5. CDR3 size: 14 residues. CDR3 bases: TGCGCCAGCACCCTACAGGGGTCTAATGAAAAACTGTTTTTT. Translation gives CASTLQGSNEKLFF.

J is TRBJ1-2 and V is TRBV25-1; no reliable D call. Germline CDR1 reads MGHDK; CDR2 reads SYGVNS. V lost 2 bases, J lost 3 bases, and 10 bases lay in between. This CDR3 has 14 residues. The CDR3 region has the DNA TGTGCCAGCAGTGAAATCGGGGTGTACTATGGCTACACCTTC. Protein: CASSEIGVYYGYTF.

This clone was picked up one time. The chain is built from TRBV15 and TRBJ2-7, with D possibly being TRBD2 (6 bases). CDR1 is LNHNV and CDR2 is YYDKDF in the germline V gene (reference sequence). There are 15 residues in the CDR3. Trimming took off 0 bases at V and 0 bases at J, with 9 bases between the two ends. The CDR3 reads CATSRDRGSSYEQYF. The CDR3 region has the DNA TGTGCCACCAGCAGAGATCGGGGGAGCTCCTACGAGCAGTACTTC.

The chain is built from TRBV5-8 and TRBJ1-6, with D unclear. The CDR3 has 14 amino acids. Trimming removed 0 bases at V and 6 bases at J, with 7 bases between. Germline values: CDR1 SGHTS, CDR2 YDEGEE. CDR3 loop: CASSLERGNSPLHF. CDR3 bases: TGTGCCAGCAGCTTGGAACGGGGTAATTCACCCCTCCACTTT.

The gene calls are TRBV2 and TRBJ2-3, with TRBD2 matching 8 bases. This CDR3 has 15 residues. From germline, CDR1 is SNHLY and CDR2 FYNNEI. With 8 bases clipped from V and 4 bases from J, the junction kept 11 bases outside the gene matches. This CDR3 reads CASRPHGRGADTQYF. CDR3 in DNA: TGTGCCAGCCGGCCCCACGGGAGGGGAGCAGATACGCAGTATTTT. Together with reference TRBV2 and TRBJ2-3, the CDR3 gives the full variable domain: EPEVTQTPSHQVTQMGQEVILRCVPISNHLYFYWYRQILGQKVEFLVSFYNNEISEKSEIFDDQFSVERPDGSNFTLKIRSTKLEDSAMYFCASRPHGRGADTQYFGPGTRLTVL.

The chain links TRBV23-1 to TRBJ2-7, with 10 nucleotides matching TRBD1. TRBV23-1 is known as an ORF, though its function is uncertain. The CDR3 has 16 residues. The junction had 7 bases not matched to a gene; V was cut back by 4 bases and J by 1 base. CDR3 loop: CASSLQPGQGSYEQYF. CDR3 nucleotide sequence: TGCGCCAGCAGTCTCCAACCGGGACAGGGGTCCTACGAGCAGTACTTC.